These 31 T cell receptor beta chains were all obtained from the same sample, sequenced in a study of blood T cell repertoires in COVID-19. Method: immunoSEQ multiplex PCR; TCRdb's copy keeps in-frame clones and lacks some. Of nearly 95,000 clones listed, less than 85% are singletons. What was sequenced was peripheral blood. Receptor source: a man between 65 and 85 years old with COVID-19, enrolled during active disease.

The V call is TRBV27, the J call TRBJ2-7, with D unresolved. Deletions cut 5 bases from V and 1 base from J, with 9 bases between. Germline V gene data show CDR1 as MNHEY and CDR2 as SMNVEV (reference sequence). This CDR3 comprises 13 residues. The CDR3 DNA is TGTGCCAGCAGTGGCCGTTCATCCTACGAGCAGTACTTC. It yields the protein CASSGRSSYEQYF.

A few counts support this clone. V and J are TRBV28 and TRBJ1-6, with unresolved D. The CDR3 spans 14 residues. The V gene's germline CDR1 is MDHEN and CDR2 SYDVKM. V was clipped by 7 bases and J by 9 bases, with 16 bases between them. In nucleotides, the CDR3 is TGTGCCAGCAACTCCCCGGGAAAGGGTTCACCCCTCCACTTT. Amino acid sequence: CASNSPGKGSPLHF.

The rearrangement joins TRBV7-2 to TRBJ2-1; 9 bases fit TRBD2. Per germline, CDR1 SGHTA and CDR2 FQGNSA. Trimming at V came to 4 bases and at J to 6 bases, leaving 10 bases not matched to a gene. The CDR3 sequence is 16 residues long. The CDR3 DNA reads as TGTGCCAGCAGCTCACAAATAGCGGGAGTAGTCAATGAGCAGTTCTTC. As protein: CASSSQIAGVVNEQFF.

The CDR3 is CASSLGTGETQYF. The CDR3 coding sequence is TGCGCCAGCAGCTTAGGGACTGGAGAGACCCAGTACTTC. The rearrangement uses TRBV5-1 and TRBJ2-5, with D perhaps TRBD2 (6 bases). V shed 2 bases and J shed 4 bases, with 9 bases lying between them. Looked up from germline, CDR1 is SGHRS and CDR2 is YFSETQ. This CDR3 comprises 13 residues.

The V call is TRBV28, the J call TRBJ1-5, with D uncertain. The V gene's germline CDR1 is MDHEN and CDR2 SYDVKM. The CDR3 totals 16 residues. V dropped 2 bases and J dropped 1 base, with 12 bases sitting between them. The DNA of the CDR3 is TGTGCCAGCAGTTTACTGTCCAGGTTAAGCAATCAGCCCCAGCATTTT. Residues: CASSLLSRLSNQPQHF. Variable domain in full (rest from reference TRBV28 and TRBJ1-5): DVKVTQSSRYLVKRTGEKVFLECVQDMDHENMFWYRQDPGLGLRLIYFSYDVKMKEKGDIPEGYSVSREKKERFSLILESASTNQTSMYLCASSLLSRLSNQPQHFGDGTRLSIL.

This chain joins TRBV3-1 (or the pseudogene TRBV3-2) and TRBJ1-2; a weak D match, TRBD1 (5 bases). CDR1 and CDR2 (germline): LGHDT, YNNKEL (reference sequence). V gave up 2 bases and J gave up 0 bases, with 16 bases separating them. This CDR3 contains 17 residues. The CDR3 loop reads CASSQTLRQSANYGYTF. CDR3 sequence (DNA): TGTGCCAGCAGCCAAACCCTACGACAGTCGGCTAACTATGGCTACACCTTC.

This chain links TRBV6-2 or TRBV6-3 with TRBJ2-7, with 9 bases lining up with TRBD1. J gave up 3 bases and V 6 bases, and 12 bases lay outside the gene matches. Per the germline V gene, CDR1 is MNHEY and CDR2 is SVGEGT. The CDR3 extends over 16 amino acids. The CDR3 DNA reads TGTGCCAGCAGCCGCTCTCGACAGGGGGGATACTACGAGCAGTACTTC. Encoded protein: CASSRSRQGGYYEQYF.

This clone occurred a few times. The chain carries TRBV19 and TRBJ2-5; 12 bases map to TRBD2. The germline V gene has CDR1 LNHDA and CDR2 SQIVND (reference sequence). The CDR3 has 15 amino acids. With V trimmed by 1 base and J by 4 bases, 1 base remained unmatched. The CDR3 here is CASSIGGLAGETQYF. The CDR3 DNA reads TGTGCCAGTAGTATAGGGGGACTAGCGGGAGAGACCCAGTACTTC. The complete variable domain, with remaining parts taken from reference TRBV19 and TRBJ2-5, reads DGGITQSPKYLFRKEGQNVTLSCEQNLNHDAMYWYRQDPGQGLRLIYYSQIVNDFQKGDIAEGYSVSREKKESFPLTVTSAQKNPTAFYLCASSIGGLAGETQYFGPGTRLLVL.

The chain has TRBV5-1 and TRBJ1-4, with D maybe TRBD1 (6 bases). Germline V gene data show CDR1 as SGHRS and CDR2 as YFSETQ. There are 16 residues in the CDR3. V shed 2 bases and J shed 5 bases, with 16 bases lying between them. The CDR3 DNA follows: TGCGCCAGCAGCTTCCAGCAGGGGTCCCCCAATGAAAAACTGTTTTTT. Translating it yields CASSFQQGSPNEKLFF.

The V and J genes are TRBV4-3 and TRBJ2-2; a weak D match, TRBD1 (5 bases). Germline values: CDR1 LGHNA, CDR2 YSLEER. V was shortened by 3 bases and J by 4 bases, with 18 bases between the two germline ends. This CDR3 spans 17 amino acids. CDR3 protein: CASSHALGQGPTGELFF. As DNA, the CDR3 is TGCGCCAGCAGCCATGCCCTAGGGCAGGGCCCCACCGGGGAGCTGTTTTTT.

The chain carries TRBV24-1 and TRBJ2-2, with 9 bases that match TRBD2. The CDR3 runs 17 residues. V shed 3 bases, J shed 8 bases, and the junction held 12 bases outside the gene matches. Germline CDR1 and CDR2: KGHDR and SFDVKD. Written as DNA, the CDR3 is TGTGCCACCAGTGATCCCCGGGGTAGCGGGAGCTTTGGGGAGCTGTTTTTT. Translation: CATSDPRGSGSFGELFF.

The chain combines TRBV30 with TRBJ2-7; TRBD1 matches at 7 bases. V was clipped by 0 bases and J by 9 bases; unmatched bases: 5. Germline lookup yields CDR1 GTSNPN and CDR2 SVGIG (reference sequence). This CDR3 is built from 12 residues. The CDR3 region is CAWSVHRGGQYF. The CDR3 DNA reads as TGTGCCTGGAGTGTACACAGGGGCGGGCAGTACTTC. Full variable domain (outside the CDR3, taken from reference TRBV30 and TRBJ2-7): SQTIHQWPATLVQPVGSPLSLECTVEGTSNPNLYWYRQAAGRGLQLLFYSVGIGQISSEVPQNLSASRPQDRQFILSSKKLLLSDSGFYLCAWSVHRGGQYFGPGTRLTVT.

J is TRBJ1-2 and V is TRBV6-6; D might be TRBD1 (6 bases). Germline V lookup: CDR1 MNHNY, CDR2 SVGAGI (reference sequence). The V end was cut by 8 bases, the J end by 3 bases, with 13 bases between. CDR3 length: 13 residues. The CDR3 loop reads CASVQGRYYGYTF. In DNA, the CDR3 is TGTGCCAGCGTCCAGGGGCGGTACTATGGCTACACCTTC.

The CDR3: CASSFPSGRGGGSNTGELFF. CDR3 DNA: TGTGCCAGCAGCTTTCCTAGCGGGAGAGGTGGTGGTTCGAACACCGGGGAGCTGTTTTTT. The chain employs TRBV7-8 and TRBJ2-2; 10 bases match TRBD2. Germline loops: CDR1 SGHVS, CDR2 FQNEAQ. V trimming: 3 bases; J trimming: 0 bases; junction bases outside the gene matches: 13. This CDR3 has 20 residues.

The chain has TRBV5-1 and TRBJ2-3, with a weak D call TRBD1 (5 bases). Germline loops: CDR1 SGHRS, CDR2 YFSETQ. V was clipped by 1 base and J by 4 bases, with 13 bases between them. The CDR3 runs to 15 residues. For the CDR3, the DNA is TGCGCCAGCAGCTTGACGGTCCAGGGCGCAGATACGCAGTATTTT. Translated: CASSLTVQGADTQYF.

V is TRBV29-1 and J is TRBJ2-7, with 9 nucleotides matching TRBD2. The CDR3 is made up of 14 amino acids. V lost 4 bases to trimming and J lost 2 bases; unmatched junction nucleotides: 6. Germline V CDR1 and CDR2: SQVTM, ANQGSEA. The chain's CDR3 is CSVGVTSGPYEQYF. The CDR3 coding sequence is TGCAGCGTTGGCGTGACTAGCGGTCCCTACGAGCAGTACTTC.

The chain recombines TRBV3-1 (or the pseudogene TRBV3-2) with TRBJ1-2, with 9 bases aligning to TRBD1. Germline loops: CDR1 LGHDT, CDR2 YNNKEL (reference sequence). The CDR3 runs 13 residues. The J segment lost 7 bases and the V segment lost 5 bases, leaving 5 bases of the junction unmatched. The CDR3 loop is CASSYTGGGGYTF. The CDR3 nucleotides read TGTGCCAGCAGCTACACAGGGGGCGGTGGCTACACCTTC.

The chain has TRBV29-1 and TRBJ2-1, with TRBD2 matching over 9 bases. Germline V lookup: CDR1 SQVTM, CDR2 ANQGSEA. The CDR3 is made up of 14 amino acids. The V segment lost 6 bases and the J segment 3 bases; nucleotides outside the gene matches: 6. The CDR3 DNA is TGCAGCGTGGGACTAGCCTGGGACTACAATGAGCAGTTCTTC. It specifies CSVGLAWDYNEQFF.

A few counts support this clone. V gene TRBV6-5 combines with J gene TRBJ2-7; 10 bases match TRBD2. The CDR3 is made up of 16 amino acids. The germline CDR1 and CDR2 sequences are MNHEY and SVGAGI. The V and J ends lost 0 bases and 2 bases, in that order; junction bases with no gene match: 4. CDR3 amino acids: CASSYSRGTSAYEQYF. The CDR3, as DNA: TGTGCCAGCAGTTACTCGAGGGGGACTAGCGCCTACGAGCAGTACTTC.

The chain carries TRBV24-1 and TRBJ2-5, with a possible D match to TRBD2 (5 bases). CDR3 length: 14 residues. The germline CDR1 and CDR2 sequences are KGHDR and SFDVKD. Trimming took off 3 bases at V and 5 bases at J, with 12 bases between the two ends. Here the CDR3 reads CATSDIGGVETQYF. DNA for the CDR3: TGTGCCACCAGTGATATCGGAGGCGTGGAGACCCAGTACTTC.

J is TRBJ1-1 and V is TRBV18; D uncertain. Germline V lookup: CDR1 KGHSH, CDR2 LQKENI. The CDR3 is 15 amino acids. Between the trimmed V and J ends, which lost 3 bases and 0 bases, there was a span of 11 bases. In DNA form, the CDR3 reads TGTGCCAGCTCACCTACTGGAGGATTGAACACTGAAGCTTTCTTT. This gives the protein CASSPTGGLNTEAFF. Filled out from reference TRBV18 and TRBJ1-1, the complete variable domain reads NAGVMQNPRHLVRRRGQEARLRCSPMKGHSHVYWYRQLPEEGLKFMVYLQKENIIDESGMPKERFSAEFPKEGPSILRIQQVVRGDSAAYFCASSPTGGLNTEAFFGQGTRLTVV.

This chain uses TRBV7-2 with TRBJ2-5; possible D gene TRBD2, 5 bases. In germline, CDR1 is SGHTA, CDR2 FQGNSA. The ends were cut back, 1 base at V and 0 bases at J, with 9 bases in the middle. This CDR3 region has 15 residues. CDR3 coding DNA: TGTGCCAGCAGCTTAGGAGGGTTGTACCAAGAGACCCAGTACTTC. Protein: CASSLGGLYQETQYF.

The CDR3 reads CASSFVPGGSPYSNQPQHF. The CDR3 coding sequence is TGTGCCAGCAGCTTCGTACCTGGGGGCAGCCCTTATAGCAATCAGCCCCAGCATTTT. The V and J genes are TRBV7-2 and TRBJ1-5; D might be TRBD1 (6 bases). Germline V gives CDR1 SGHTA, CDR2 FQGNSA. The CDR3 loop spans 19 amino acids. V was trimmed by 3 bases and J by 0 bases, leaving 21 bases between them. The full variable domain, its missing parts supplied by reference TRBV7-2 and TRBJ1-5, is GAGVSQSPSNKVTEKGKDVELRCDPISGHTALYWYRQSLGQGLEFLIYFQGNSAPDKSGLPSDRFSAERTGGSVSTLTIQRTQQEDSAVYLCASSFVPGGSPYSNQPQHFGDGTRLSIL.

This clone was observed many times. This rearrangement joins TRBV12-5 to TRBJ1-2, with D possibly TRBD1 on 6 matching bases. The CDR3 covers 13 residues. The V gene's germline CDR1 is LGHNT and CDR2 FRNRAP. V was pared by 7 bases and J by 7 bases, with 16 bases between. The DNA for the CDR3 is TGTGCTAGTGCCAAAACAACAGGGCTTGGCTACACCTTC. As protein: CASAKTTGLGYTF.

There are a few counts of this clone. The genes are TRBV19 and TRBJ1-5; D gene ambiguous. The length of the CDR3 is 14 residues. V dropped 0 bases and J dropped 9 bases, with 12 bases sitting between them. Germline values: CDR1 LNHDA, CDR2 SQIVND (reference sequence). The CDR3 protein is CASSIETSTRPQHF. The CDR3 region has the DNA TGTGCCAGTAGTATAGAGACTTCCACGAGGCCCCAGCATTTT.

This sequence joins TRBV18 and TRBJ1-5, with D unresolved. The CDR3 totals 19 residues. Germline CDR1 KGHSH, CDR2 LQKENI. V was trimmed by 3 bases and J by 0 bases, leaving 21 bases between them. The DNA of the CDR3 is TGTGCCAGCTCACCCGGACTCCCAGCTAGTGCATATAGCAATCAGCCCCAGCATTTT. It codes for CASSPGLPASAYSNQPQHF.

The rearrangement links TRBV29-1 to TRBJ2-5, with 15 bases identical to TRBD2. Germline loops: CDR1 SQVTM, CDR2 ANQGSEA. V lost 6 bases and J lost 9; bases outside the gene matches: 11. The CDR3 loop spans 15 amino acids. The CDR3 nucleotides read TGCAGCGTGGCCGGGACTAGCGGGGGGCCCGTGGCCCAGTACTTC. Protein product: CSVAGTSGGPVAQYF.

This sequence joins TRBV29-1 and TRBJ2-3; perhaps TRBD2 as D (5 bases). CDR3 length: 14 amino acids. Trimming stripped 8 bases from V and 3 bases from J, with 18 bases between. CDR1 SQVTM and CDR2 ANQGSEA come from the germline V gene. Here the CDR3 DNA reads TGCAGCTGGACGGGCGTATCGGGGACAGATACGCAGTATTTT. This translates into CSWTGVSGTDTQYF.

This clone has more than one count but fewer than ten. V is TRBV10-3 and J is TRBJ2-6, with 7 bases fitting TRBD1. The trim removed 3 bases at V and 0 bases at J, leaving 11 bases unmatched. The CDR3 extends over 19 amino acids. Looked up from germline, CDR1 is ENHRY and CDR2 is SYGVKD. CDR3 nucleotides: TGTGCCATCAGTGATGGGCTCCGGGACAGCAACTCTGGGGCCAACGTCCTGACTTTC. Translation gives CAISDGLRDSNSGANVLTF.

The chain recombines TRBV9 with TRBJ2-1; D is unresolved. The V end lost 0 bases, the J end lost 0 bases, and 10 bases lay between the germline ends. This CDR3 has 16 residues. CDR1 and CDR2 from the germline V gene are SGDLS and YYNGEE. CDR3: CASSVDPRSSYNEQFF. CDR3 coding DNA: TGTGCCAGCAGCGTAGATCCAAGGAGCTCCTACAATGAGCAGTTCTTC.

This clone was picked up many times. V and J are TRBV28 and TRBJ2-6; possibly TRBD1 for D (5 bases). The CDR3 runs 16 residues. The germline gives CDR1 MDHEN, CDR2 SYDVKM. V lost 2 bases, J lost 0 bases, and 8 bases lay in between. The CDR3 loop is CASSLRGLSGANVLTF. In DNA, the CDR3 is TGTGCCAGCAGTTTAAGGGGCCTCTCTGGGGCCAACGTCCTGACTTTC.